This section outlines one T cell receptor (beta chain) sequence together with its context. What it recognizes is unknown. The germline V gene encodes CDR1 MNHEY and CDR2 SVGAGI. CDR3 length: 12 residues. Deletions cut 9 bases from V and 9 bases from J, with 17 bases between. This record comes from a study of T cell responses to AZD1222 COVID-19 vaccine. General study results and limits: Baseline serology detected seropositivity in only six AZD1222 recipients.

The table came from immunoSEQ multiplex PCR; TCRdb's copy has only in-frame clones and leaves some out. The data hold 100,000 to 150,000 clones, with 85% to 90% observed a single time. The rearrangement uses TRBV6-5 and TRBJ1-1; D might be TRBD1 (6 bases). The sample was peripheral blood, taken on day 0 of AZD1222 vaccination. This sequence originates from an adult in good health. The CDR3 DNA is TGTGCCAGTACCGGGACAACATCTCAAGCTTTCTTT. As protein: CASTGTTSQAFF.